The T cell receptor (beta chain) described here comes from a study of OX40 agonist ivuxolimab in advanced cancers. Points from the study as a whole: Antigen specificity of clonally expanded peripheral T cells was not established. Expanded clones belonging to CD8+ T cells outnumbered, on average, those of CD4+.

The method was immunoSEQ multiplex PCR; TCRdb's version includes in-frame clones alone and lacks a portion of them. The table includes about 35,000 clones, over 60% detected once. Autoimmune disease history or systemic immunosuppression was exclusionary. CDR3 length: 16 residues. Germline V gene lookup returns CDR1 ENHRY and CDR2 SYGVKD. Losses at the gene ends were 4 bases for V and 0 bases for J; bases not matched to a gene: 4. As concerns this clone: Its antigen is as yet unknown.

The sample was CD4+ or CD8+ T cells sorted from blood, taken in a trial of the OX40 agonist ivuxolimab. The receptor was isolated from an adult with an advanced solid tumor such as melanoma, head and neck, liver or kidney cancer. The chain combines TRBV10-3 with TRBJ2-5; 11 positions match TRBD2. The CDR3 region has the DNA TGTGCCATCAGTGCTAGCGGGGGGACGTACCAAGAGACCCAGTACTTC. It translates to CAISASGGTYQETQYF.